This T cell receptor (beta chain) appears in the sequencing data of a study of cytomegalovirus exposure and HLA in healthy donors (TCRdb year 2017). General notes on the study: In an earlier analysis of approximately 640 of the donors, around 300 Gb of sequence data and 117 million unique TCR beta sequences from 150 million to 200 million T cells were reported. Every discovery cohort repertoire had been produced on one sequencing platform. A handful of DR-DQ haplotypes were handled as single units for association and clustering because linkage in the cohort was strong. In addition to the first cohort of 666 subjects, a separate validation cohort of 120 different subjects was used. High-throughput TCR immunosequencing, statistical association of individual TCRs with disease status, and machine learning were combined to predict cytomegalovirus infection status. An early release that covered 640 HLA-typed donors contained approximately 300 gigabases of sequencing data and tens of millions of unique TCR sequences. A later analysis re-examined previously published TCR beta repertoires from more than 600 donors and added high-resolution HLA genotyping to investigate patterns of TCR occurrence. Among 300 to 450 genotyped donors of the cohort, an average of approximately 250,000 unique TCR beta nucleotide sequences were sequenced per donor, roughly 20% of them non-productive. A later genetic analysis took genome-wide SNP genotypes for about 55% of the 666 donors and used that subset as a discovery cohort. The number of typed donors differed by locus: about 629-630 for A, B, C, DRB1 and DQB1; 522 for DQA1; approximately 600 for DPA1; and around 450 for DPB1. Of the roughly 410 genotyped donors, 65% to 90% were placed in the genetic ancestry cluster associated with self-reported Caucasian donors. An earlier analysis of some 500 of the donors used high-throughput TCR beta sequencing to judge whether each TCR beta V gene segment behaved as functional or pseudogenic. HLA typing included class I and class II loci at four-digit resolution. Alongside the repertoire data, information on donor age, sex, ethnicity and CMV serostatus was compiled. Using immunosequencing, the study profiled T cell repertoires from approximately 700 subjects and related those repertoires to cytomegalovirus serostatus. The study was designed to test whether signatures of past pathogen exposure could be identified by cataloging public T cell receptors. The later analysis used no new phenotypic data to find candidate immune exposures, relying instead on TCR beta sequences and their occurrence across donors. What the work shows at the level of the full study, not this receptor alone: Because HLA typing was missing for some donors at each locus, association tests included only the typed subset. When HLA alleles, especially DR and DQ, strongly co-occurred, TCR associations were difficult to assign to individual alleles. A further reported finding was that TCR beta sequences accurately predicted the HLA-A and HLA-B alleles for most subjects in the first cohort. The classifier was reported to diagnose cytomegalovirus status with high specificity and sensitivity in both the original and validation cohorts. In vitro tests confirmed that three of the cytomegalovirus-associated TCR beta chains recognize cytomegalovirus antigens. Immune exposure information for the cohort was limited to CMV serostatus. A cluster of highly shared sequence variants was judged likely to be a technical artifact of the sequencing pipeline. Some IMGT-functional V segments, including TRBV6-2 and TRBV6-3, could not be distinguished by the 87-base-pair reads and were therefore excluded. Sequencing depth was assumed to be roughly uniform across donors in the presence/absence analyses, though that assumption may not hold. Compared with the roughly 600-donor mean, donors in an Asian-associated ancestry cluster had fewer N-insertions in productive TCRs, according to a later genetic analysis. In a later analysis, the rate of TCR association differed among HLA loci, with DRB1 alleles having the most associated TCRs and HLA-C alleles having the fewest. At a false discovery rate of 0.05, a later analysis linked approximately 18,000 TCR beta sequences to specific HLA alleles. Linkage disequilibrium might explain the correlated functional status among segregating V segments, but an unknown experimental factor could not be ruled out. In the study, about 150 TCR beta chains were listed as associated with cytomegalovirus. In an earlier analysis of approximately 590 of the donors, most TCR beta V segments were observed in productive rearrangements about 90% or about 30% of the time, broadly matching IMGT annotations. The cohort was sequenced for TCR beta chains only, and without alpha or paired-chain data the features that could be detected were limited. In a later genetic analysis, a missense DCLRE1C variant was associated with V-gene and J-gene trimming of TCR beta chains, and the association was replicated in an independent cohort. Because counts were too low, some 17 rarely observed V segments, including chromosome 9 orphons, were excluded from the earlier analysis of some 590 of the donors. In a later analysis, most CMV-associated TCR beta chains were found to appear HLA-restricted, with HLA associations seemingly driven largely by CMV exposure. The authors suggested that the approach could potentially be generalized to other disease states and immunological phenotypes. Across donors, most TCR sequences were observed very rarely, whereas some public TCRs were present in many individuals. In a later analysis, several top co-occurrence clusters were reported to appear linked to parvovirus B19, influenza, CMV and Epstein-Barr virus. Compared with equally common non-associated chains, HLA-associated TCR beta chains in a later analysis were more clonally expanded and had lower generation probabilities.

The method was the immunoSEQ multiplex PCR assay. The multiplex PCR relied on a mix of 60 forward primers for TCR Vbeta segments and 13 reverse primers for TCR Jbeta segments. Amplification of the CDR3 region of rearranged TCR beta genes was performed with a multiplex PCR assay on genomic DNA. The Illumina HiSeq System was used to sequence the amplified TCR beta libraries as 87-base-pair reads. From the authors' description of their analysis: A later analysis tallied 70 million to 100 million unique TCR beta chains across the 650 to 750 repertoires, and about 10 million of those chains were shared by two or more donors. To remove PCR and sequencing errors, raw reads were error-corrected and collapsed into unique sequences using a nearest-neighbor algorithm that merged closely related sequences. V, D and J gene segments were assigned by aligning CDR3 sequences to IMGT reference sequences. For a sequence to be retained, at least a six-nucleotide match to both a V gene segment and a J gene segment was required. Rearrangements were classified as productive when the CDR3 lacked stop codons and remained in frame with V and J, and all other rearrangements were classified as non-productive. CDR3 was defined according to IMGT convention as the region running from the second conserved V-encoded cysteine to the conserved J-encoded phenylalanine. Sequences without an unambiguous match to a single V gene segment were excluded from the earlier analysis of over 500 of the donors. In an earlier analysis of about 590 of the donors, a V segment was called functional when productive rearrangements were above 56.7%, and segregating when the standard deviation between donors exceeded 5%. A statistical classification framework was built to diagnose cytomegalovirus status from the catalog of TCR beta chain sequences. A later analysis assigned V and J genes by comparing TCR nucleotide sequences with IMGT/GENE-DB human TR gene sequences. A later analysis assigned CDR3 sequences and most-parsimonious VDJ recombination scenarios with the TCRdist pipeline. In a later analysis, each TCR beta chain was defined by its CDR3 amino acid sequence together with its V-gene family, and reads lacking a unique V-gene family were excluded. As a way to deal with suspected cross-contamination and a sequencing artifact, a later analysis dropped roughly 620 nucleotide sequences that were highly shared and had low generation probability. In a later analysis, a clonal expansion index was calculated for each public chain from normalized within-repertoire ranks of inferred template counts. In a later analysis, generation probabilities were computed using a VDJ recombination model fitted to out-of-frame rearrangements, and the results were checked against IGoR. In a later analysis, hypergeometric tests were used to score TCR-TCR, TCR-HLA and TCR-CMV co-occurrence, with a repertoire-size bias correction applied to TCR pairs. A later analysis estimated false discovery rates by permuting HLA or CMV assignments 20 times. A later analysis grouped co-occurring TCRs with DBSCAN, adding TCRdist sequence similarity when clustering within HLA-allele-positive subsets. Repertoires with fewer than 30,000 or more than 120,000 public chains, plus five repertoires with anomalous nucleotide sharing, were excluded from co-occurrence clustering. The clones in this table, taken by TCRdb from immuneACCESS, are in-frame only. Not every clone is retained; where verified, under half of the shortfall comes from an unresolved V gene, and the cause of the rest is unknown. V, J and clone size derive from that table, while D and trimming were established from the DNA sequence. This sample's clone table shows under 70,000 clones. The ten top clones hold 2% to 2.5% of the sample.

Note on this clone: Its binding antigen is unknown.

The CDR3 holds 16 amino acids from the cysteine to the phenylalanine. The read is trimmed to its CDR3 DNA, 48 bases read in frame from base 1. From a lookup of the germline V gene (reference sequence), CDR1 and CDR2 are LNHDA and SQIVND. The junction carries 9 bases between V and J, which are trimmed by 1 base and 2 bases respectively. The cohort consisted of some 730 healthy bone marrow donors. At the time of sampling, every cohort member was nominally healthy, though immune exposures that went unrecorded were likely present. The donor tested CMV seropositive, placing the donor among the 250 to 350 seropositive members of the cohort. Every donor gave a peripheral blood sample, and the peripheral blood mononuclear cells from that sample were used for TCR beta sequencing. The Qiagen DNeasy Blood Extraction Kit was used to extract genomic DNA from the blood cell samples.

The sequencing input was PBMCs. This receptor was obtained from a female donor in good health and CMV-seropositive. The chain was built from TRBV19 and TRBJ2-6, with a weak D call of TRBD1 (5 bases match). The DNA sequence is TGTGCCAGTAGTATAGGAGGCAGGGCTGGGGCCAACGTCCTGACTTTC. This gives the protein CASSIGGRAGANVLTF.